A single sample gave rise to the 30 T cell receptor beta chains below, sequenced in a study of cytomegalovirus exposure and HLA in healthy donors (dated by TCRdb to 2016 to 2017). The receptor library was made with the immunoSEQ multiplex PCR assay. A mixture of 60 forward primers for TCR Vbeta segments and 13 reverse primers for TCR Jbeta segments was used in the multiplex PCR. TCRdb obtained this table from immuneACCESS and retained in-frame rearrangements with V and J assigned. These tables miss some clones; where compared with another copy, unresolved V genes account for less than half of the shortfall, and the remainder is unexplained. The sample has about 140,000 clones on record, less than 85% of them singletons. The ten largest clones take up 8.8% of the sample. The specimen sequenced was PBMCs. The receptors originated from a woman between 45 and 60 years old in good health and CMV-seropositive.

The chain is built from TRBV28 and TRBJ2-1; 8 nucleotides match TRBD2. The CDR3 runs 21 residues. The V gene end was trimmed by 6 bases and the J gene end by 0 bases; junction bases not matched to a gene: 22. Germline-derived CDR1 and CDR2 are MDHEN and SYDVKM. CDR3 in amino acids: CASSGTRPGLGDFSSYNEQFF. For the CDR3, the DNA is TGTGCCAGCAGCGGGACGAGACCGGGACTAGGAGACTTCAGCTCCTACAATGAGCAGTTCTTC.

The CDR3 nucleotides read TGTGCCAGCACCTGGTTGGGAGGAGGAGGCAATCAGCCCCAGCATTTT. Residues: CASTWLGGGGNQPQHF. The chain carries TRBV5-6 and TRBJ1-5; D gene ambiguous. V lost 6 bases, J lost 2 bases, and 18 bases lay in between. Germline-derived CDR1 and CDR2 are SGHDT and YYEEEE. This CDR3 spans 16 amino acids.

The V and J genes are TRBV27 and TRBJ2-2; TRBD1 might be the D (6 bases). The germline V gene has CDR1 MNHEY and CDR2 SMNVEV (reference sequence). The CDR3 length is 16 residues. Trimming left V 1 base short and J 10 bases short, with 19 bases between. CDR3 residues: CASSLFSGAAGLELFF. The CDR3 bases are TGTGCCAGCAGTTTATTCTCAGGGGCTGCCGGGTTGGAGCTGTTTTTT.

The CDR3 DNA sequence: TGTGCCAGCAGCTCCTCACCGGGGGTCTACGAGCAGTACTTC. Its translation is CASSSSPGVYEQYF. The genes are TRBV7-2 and TRBJ2-5, with D perhaps matching TRBD2 (6 bases). The J call may be in error: the DNA end matches TRBJ2-7 better. This CDR3 has 14 amino acids. Germline loops: CDR1 SGHTA, CDR2 FQGNSA.

CDR3 loop: CASKQVFSYNSPLHF. The CDR3 nucleotides are TGTGCCAGTAAACAGGTTTTCTCCTATAATTCACCCCTCCACTTT. The V and J genes are TRBV28 and TRBJ1-6, with TRBD1 as a possible D gene (5 bases). The CDR3 consists of 15 residues. V was clipped by 9 bases and J by 0 bases, with 12 bases between them. CDR1 is MDHEN, CDR2 SYDVKM, per germline.

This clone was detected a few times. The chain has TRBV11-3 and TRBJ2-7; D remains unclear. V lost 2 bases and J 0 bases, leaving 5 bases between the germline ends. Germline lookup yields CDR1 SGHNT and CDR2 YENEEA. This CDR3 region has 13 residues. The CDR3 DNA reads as TGTGCCAGCAGCTTACCAGACTCCTACGAGCAGTACTTC. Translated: CASSLPDSYEQYF.

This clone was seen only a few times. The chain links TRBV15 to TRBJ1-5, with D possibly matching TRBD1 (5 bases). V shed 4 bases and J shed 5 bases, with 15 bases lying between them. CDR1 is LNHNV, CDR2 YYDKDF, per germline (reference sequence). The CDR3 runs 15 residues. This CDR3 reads CATSNPRGDYQPQHF. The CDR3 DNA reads TGTGCCACCAGCAACCCACGGGGGGACTATCAGCCCCAGCATTTT.

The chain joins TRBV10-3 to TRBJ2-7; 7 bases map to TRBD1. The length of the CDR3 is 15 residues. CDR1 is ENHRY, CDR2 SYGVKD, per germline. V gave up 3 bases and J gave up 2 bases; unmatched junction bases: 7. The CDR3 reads CAISDGDSLTYEQYF. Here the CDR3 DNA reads TGTGCCATCAGTGATGGGGACAGCCTCACCTACGAGCAGTACTTC.

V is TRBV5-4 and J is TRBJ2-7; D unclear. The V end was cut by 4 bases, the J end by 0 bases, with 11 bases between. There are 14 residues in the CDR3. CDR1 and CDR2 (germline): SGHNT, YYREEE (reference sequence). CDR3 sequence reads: CASSPDSGSYEQYF. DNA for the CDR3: TGTGCCAGCAGCCCTGACTCCGGCTCCTACGAGCAGTACTTC.

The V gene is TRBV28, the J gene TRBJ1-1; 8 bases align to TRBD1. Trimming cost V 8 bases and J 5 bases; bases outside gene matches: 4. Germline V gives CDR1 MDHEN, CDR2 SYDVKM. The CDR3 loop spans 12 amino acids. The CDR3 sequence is CASGQGLTEAFF. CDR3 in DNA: TGTGCCAGCGGACAGGGTCTAACTGAAGCTTTCTTT.

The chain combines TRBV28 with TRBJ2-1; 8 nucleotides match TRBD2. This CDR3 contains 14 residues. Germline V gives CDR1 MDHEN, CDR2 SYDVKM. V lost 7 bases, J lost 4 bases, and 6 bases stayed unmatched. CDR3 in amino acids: CASTSGGGYNEQFF. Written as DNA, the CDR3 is TGTGCCAGCACCTCCGGGGGGGGATACAATGAGCAGTTCTTC.

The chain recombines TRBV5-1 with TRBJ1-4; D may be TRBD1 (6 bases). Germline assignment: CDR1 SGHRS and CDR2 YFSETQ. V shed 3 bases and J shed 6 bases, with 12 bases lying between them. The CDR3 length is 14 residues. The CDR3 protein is CASSSAPGDEKLFF. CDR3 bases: TGCGCCAGCAGCTCGGCGCCAGGGGATGAAAAACTGTTTTTT.

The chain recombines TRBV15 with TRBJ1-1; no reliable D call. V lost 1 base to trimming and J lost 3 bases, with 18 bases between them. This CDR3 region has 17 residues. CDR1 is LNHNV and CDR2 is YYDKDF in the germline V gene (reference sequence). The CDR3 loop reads CATSRGTWTDKDTEAFF. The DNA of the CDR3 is TGTGCCACCAGCAGAGGTACGTGGACTGACAAAGACACTGAAGCTTTCTTT.

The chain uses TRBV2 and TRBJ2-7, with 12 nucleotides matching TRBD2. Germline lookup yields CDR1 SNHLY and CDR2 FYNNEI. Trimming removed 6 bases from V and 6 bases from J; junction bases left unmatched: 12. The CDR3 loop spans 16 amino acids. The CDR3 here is CASRPGLAGGSSEQYF. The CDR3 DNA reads TGTGCCAGCAGGCCGGGACTAGCGGGTGGAAGTTCCGAGCAGTACTTC.

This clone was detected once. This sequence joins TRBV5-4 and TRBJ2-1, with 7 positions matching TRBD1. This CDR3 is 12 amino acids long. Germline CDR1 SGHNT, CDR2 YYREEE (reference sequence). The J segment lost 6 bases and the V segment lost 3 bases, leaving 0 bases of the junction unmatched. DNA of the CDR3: TGTGCCAGCAGCTACAGGGGCAATGAGCAGTTCTTC. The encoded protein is CASSYRGNEQFF.

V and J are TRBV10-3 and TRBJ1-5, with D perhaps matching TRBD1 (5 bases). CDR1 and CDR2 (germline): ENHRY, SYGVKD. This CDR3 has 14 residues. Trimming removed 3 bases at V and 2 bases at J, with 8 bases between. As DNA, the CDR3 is TGTGCCATCAGTGAACAAGGGGGCAATCAGCCCCAGCATTTT. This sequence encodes CAISEQGGNQPQHF.

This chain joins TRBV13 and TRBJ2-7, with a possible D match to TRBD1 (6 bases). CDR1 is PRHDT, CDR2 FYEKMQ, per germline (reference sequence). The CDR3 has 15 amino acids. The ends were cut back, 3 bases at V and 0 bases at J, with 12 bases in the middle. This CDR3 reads CASSFSTGDSYEQYF. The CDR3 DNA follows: TGTGCCAGCAGCTTCTCGACAGGCGACTCCTACGAGCAGTACTTC.

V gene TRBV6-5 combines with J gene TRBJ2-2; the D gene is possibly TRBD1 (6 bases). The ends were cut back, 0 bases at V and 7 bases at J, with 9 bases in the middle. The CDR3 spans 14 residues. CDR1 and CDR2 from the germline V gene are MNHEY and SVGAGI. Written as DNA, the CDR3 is TGTGCCAGCAGTTACTCGAGGGGGAACGGGGAGCTGTTTTTT. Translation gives CASSYSRGNGELFF.

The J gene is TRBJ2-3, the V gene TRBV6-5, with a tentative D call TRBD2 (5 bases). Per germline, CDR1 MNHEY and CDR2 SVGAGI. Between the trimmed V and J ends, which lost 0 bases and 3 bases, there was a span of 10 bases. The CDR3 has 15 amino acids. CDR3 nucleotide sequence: TGTGCCAGCAGTTACTCCGGACTTGTAACAGATACGCAGTATTTT. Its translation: CASSYSGLVTDTQYF.

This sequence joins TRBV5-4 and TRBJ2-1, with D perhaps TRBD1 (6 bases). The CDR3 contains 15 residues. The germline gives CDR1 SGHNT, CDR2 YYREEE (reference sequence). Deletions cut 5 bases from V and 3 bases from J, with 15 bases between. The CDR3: CASSQQGLDYNEQFF. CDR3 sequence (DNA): TGTGCCAGCAGTCAACAGGGTCTGGACTACAATGAGCAGTTCTTC.

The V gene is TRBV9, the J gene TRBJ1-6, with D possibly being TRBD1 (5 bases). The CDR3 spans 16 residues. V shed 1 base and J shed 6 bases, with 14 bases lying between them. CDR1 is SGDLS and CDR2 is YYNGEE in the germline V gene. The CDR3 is CASSVSPPGGNSPLHF. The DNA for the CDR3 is TGTGCCAGCAGCGTATCCCCGCCGGGGGGTAATTCACCCCTCCACTTT.

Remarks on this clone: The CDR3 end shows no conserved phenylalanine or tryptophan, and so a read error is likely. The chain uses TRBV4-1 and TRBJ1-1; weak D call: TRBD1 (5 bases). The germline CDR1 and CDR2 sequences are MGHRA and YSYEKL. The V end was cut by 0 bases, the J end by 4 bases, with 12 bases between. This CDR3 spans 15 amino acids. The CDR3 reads CASSQEIGRATEAFL. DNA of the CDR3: TGCGCCAGCAGCCAAGAAATAGGCAGGGCCACTGAAGCTTTCCTT.

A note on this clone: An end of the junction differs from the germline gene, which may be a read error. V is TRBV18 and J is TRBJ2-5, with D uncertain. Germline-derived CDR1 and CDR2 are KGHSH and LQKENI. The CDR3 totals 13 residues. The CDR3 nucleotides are TGTGCCAGCTCACCACCTGGGCAAGGGACCCAGTACTTC. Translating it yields CASSPPGQGTQYF.

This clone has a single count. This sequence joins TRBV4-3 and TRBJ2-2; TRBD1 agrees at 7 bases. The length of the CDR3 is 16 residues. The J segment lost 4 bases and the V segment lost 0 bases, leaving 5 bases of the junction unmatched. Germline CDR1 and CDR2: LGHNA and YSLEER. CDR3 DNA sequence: TGCGCCAGCAGCCAAGAAGGGGGACAGTTCACCGGGGAGCTGTTTTTT. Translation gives CASSQEGGQFTGELFF.

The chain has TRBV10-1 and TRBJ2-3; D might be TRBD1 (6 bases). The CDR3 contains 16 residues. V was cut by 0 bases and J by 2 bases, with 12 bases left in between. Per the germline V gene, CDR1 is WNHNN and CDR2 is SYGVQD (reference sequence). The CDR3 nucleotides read TGCGCCAGCAGTGAGTCGAAAGGGGGATACACAGATACGCAGTATTTT. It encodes CASSESKGGYTDTQYF.

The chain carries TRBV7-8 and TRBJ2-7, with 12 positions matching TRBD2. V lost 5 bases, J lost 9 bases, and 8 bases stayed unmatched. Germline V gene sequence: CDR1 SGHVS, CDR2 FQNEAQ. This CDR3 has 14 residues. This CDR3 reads CASSPGTSGWGQYF. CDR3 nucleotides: TGTGCCAGCAGCCCCGGGACTAGCGGGTGGGGGCAGTACTTC.

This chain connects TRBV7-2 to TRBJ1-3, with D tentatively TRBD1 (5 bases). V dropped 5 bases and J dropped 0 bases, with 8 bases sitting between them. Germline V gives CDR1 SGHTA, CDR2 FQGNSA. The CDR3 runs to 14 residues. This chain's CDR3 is CASSRQSSGNTIYF. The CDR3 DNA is TGTGCCAGCAGCCGACAGAGCTCTGGAAACACCATATATTTT.

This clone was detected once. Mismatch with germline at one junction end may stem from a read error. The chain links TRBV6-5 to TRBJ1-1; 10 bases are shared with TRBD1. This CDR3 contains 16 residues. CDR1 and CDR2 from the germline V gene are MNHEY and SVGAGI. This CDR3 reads CASGYPPTGGATEAFF. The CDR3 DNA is TGTGCCAGCGGTTACCCTCCGACAGGGGGCGCGACTGAAGCTTTCTTT.

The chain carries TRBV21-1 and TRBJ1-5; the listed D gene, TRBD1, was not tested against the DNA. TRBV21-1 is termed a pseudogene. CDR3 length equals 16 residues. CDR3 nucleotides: TGTGCCAGCAGCAGTTACGAAGGACAGGGAAAACAGCCCCAGCATTTT. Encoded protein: CASSSYEGQGKQPQHF.

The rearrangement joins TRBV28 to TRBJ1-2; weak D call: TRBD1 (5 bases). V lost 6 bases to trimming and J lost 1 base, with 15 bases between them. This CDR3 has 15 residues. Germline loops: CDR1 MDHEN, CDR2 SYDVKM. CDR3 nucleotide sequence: TGTGCCAGCAGCCGACCCCAGGGTCTTAACTATGGCTACACCTTC. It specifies CASSRPQGLNYGYTF.